A single sample is the source of the 11 T cell receptor beta chains below, sequenced in a study of T-cell memory formation after mild COVID-19. TCRdb re-derived calls from the 5' RACE reads in MiXCR, one entry per CDR3 protein. Of hundreds of thousands of distinct CDR3 sequences in the sample, around 15% were seen once. Input material: PBMCs or a T cell subset sorted from them (not recorded which). The receptor set was obtained from a man younger than 35 who had mild COVID-19 (a few samples of this study predate the infection). Cell type and time point are not known.

This clonotype was seen a handful of times. V and J are TRBV18 and TRBJ2-5, with 7 bases identical to TRBD1. Germline lookup yields CDR1 KGHSH and CDR2 LQKENI. The CDR3 contains 14 residues. After removal of 0 bases from V and 4 bases from J, the junction contained 2 bases not matched to a gene. As DNA, the CDR3 is TGTGCCAGCTCACCACCCCCAGGGGGAGAGACCCAGTACTTC. Protein product: CASSPPPGGETQYF.

This clonotype was seen a single time. V is TRBV27 and J is TRBJ2-5; 13 positions agree with TRBD2. Unmatched junction bases numbered 10, after V lost 3 bases and J lost 0 bases. The CDR3 runs 19 residues. CDR1 MNHEY and CDR2 SMNVEV come from the germline V gene (reference sequence). CDR3 residues: CASSFIKGLAGTYQETQYF. The DNA for the CDR3 is TGTGCCAGCAGTTTTATAAAGGGACTAGCGGGGACGTACCAAGAGACCCAGTACTTC.

This clonotype has a handful of counts. V gene TRBV7-9 combines with J gene TRBJ2-5, with a possible D match to TRBD1 (6 bases). Germline V CDR1 and CDR2: SEHNR, FQNEAQ (reference sequence). The CDR3 consists of 13 residues. Trimming took off 3 bases at V and 5 bases at J, with 10 bases between the two ends. The DNA of the CDR3 is TGTGCCAGCAGCTTTTTGGGGGCGGAGACCCAGTACTTC. As protein: CASSFLGAETQYF. Full variable domain (missing parts from reference TRBV7-9 and TRBJ2-5): DTGVSQNPRHKITKRGQNVTFRCDPISEHNRLYWYRQTLGQGPEFLTYFQNEAQLEKSRLLSDRFSAERPKGSFSTLEIQRTEQGDSAMYLCASSFLGAETQYFGPGTRLLVL.

This clonotype occurred a few times. V is TRBV6-2 or TRBV6-3 and J is TRBJ2-1, with 16 nucleotides matching TRBD2. Germline lookup yields CDR1 MNHEY and CDR2 SVGEGT. The CDR3 contains 17 residues. The trim removed 2 bases at V and 5 bases at J, leaving 3 bases unmatched. CDR3 residues: CASSYIGTSGGDNEQFF. CDR3 in DNA: TGTGCCAGCAGTTACATTGGGACTAGCGGGGGGGACAATGAGCAGTTCTTC.

J is TRBJ2-3 and V is TRBV20-1; 12 nucleotides match TRBD2. Germline V CDR1 and CDR2: DFQATT, SNEGSKA (reference sequence). The ends lost 6 bases at V and 4 bases at J; junction bases unmatched: 5. This CDR3 comprises 14 residues. CDR3 bases: TGCAGTGCCCGACTAGCGGGGGTCTCAGATACGCAGTATTTT. Translating gives CSARLAGVSDTQYF.

This clonotype was found a few times. The chain combines TRBV11-2 with TRBJ2-7, with 7 bases identical to TRBD1. CDR3 length equals 14 residues. Germline values: CDR1 SGHAT, CDR2 FQNNGV. After removal of 4 bases from V and 2 bases from J, the junction contained 5 bases not matched to a gene. The CDR3 DNA follows: TGTGCCAGCAGCTCACAGGGGCCGGCCTACGAGCAGTACGTC. Amino acid sequence: CASSSQGPAYEQYV.

This clonotype was counted between two and nine times. CDR3 DNA: TGCAGTGCTAGACGGACCCCTAATCAGCCCCAGCATTTT. This codes for CSARRTPNQPQHF. The genes are TRBV20-1 and TRBJ1-5; unclear D gene. The CDR3 contains 13 residues. Germline V gives CDR1 DFQATT, CDR2 SNEGSKA (reference sequence). With 2 bases removed from V and 4 bases from J, the gap between germline ends came to 9 bases.

The chain employs TRBV10-3 and TRBJ1-1; a weak D match, TRBD1 (6 bases). In germline, CDR1 is ENHRY, CDR2 SYGVKD. The V gene lost 11 bases and the J gene lost 0 bases, with 13 bases spanning the gap. CDR3 length: 13 residues. The CDR3 protein is CAARQGLNTEAFF. Written as DNA, the CDR3 is TGTGCCGCCCGGCAGGGGTTGAACACTGAAGCTTTCTTT.

V is TRBV5-1 and J is TRBJ2-5, with D tentatively TRBD2 (6 bases). Germline V gene lookup returns CDR1 SGHRS and CDR2 YFSETQ. There are 14 residues in the CDR3. Trimming left V 3 bases short and J 4 bases short, with 13 bases between. The CDR3: CASSSRTTRETQYF. CDR3 DNA sequence: TGCGCCAGCAGCTCCCGGACTACCCGAGAGACCCAGTACTTC.

V gene TRBV23-1 combines with J gene TRBJ2-1; the match to TRBD1 covers 8 bases. TRBV23-1 is recorded as an ORF, its role being uncertain. V lost 2 bases to trimming and J lost 9 bases; unmatched junction nucleotides: 12. CDR3 size: 16 residues. CDR3 loop: CASSQRTGFQISEQFF. The CDR3 DNA is TGCGCCAGCAGTCAAAGGACAGGGTTTCAAATTAGTGAGCAGTTCTTC.

The table lists this clonotype with a few counts. V and J are TRBV6-8 and TRBJ1-5; D remains unclear. The germline V gene encodes CDR1 MNHGY and CDR2 SAAAGT. CDR3 length: 11 residues. Trimming stripped 3 bases from V and 6 bases from J, with 3 bases between. CDR3 sequence reads: CASSYSQPQHF. CDR3 sequence (DNA): TGTGCCAGCAGTTATTCTCAGCCCCAGCATTTT.